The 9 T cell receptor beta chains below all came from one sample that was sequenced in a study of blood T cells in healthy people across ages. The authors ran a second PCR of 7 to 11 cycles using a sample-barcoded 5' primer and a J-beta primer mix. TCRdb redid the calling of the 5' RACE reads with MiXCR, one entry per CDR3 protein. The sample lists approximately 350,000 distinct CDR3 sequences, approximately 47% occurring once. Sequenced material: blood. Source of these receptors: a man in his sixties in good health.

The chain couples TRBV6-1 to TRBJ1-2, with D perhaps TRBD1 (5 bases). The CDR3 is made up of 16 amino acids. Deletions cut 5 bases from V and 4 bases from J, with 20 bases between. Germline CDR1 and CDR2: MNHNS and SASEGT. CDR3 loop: CASSPGQGILTYGYTF. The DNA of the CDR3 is TGTGCCAGCAGTCCTGGGCAGGGTATCTTAACCTATGGCTACACCTTC.

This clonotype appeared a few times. In nucleotides, the CDR3 is TGCGCCAGCAGCCCCCAGGGTACTAGCGGGAGTGGGACAGATACGCAGTATTTT. Translation gives CASSPQGTSGSGTDTQYF. The V call is TRBV4-1, the J call TRBJ2-3; 11 bases are a match to TRBD2. CDR3 length: 18 residues. In germline, CDR1 is MGHRA, CDR2 YSYEKL. V gave up 4 bases and J gave up 3 bases; unmatched junction bases: 12.

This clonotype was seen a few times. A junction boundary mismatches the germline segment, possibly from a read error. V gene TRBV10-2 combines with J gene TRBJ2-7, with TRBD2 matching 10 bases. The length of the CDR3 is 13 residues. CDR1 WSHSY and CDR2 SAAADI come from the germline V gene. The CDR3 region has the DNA TGCGCCAGCAAGACTAGCGGGTCCTGCGAGCAGTACTTC. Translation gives CASKTSGSCEQYF.

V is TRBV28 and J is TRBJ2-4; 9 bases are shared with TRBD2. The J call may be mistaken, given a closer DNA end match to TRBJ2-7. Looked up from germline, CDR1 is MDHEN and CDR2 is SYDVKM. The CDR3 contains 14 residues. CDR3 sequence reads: CASRKAGGSYEQYF. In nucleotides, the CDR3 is TGTGCCAGCAGGAAAGCGGGAGGTTCCTACGAGCAGTACTTC.

CDR3 sequence (DNA): TGTGCCAGCAGCTTAGAGGAGAGTAGCGGGGTCAATGAGCAGTTCTTC. This encodes CASSLEESSGVNEQFF. The rearrangement uses TRBV11-1 and TRBJ2-1; TRBD2 matches 8 bases. This CDR3 is built from 16 residues. With V trimmed by 1 base and J by 6 bases, 8 bases remained unmatched. CDR1 SGHAT and CDR2 FQDESV come from the germline V gene (reference sequence). The full variable domain, completed using reference TRBV11-1 and TRBJ2-1, is EAEVAQSPRYKITEKSQAVAFWCDPISGHATLYWYRQILGQGPELLVQFQDESVVDDSQLPKDRFSAERLKGVDSTLKIQPAELGDSAMYLCASSLEESSGVNEQFFGPGTRLTVL.

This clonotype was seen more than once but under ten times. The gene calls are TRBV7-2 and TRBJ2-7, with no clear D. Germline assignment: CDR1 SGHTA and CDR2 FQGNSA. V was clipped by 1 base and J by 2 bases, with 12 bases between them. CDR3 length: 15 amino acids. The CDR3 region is CASSLEVGRTYEQYF. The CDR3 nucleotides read TGTGCCAGCAGCTTAGAGGTCGGGCGGACCTACGAGCAGTACTTC.

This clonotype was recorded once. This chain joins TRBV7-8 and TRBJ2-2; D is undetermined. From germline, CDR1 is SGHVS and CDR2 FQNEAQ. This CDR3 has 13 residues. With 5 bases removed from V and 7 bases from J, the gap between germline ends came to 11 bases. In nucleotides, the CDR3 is TGTGCCAGCAGCGTCCAAGCGAGCGGGGAGCTGTTTTTT. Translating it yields CASSVQASGELFF.

CDR3 residues: CASSRDRTAKNIQYF. CDR3 nucleotide sequence: TGTGCCAGCAGCAGGGACCGCACAGCCAAAAACATTCAGTACTTC. The chain recombines TRBV6-5 with TRBJ2-4; D could derive from TRBD1 or TRBD2 (5 bases each). Germline values: CDR1 MNHEY, CDR2 SVGAGI. V was clipped by 6 bases and J by 0 bases, with 12 bases between them. The CDR3 contains 15 residues.

CDR3 in DNA: TGCAGTGCCTTGAACTGGGGTGGTGGCTACACCTTC. This gives the protein CSALNWGGGYTF. This sequence joins TRBV20-1 and TRBJ1-2; D remains unclear. CDR3 length: 12 amino acids. Germline V gene sequence: CDR1 DFQATT, CDR2 SNEGSKA (reference sequence). Trimming took 6 bases from V and 7 from J, leaving 15 bases between them.